One sample yielded the 27 T cell receptor beta chains listed below, sequenced in a study of CD8 T cells in ankylosing spondylitis. Study conclusions and caveats: Apparently characteristic of ankylosing spondylitis blood was a TCR beta motif (about 8 highly homologous variants).

Their target antigens are unknown. TCRdb processed the 5' RACE reads anew with MiXCR; each CDR3 protein has one entry. The sample carries about 90,000 distinct CDR3 sequences, about 9% recorded once. The specimen was blood, either unsorted or a sorted T cell fraction (not recorded which). The receptors were sampled from a male donor with ankylosing spondylitis.

This clonotype showed up many times. The chain has TRBV13 and TRBJ1-2; possibly TRBD1 for D (5 bases). The CDR3 spans 13 residues. The V and J ends lost 5 bases and 4 bases respectively, with 11 bases between them. Germline CDR1 is PRHDT and CDR2 is FYEKMQ (reference sequence). The CDR3 here is CASSVQGGYGYTF. The CDR3 DNA reads TGTGCCAGCAGCGTGCAGGGAGGCTATGGCTACACCTTC.

The table lists this clonotype with a few counts. The chain uses TRBV14 and TRBJ2-7, with D perhaps given as TRBD1 or TRBD2 (6 bases each). The CDR3 has 14 residues. V was pared by 3 bases and J by 2 bases, with 11 bases between. Germline values: CDR1 SGHDN, CDR2 FVKESK. The CDR3 DNA reads TGTGCCAGCAGCCACACTAGGGGGGCCTACGAGCAGTACTTC. Translated, it gives CASSHTRGAYEQYF.

The table lists this clonotype with many counts. The rearrangement joins TRBV4-2 to TRBJ2-1; 14 positions match TRBD2. J lost 9 bases, V lost 4 bases, and 5 bases had no gene match. Per the germline V gene, CDR1 is LGHNA and CDR2 is YNFKEQ. The CDR3 contains 15 residues. DNA of the CDR3: TGTGCCAGCAGCCCCGGGACTAGCGGGAGTACTGAGCAGTTCTTC. Its protein is CASSPGTSGSTEQFF.

The rearrangement uses TRBV3-1 and TRBJ2-1; 11 bases match TRBD2. The junction had 4 bases not matched to a gene; V was cut back by 0 bases and J by 3 bases. The CDR3 consists of 17 residues. Germline V CDR1 and CDR2: LGHDT, YNNKEL (reference sequence). CDR3 in DNA: TGTGCCAGCAGCCAAGATTGGGGACTAGCGGACTACAATGAGCAGTTCTTC. Amino acid sequence: CASSQDWGLADYNEQFF.

This clonotype turned up a few times. The V call is TRBV9, the J call TRBJ2-2; D is perhaps TRBD1 (6 bases). Trimming took off 4 bases at V and 6 bases at J, with 19 bases between the two ends. The CDR3 sequence is 16 residues long. Germline V gives CDR1 SGDLS, CDR2 YYNGEE. As DNA, the CDR3 is TGTGCCAGCAGCCCCCACAGGGAGATTGGTGCCGGGGAGCTGTTTTTT. Amino acids: CASSPHREIGAGELFF.

This clonotype was observed many times. The chain combines TRBV20-1 with TRBJ2-7; 8 bases agree with TRBD2. V trimming: 4 bases; J trimming: 5 bases; junction bases outside the gene matches: 13. Germline V gives CDR1 DFQATT, CDR2 SNEGSKA (reference sequence). This CDR3 has 15 amino acids. The CDR3: CSANPIAGIVDEQYF. DNA for the CDR3: TGCAGTGCTAACCCTATAGCGGGAATCGTCGACGAGCAGTACTTC.

This clonotype occurred many times. V is TRBV2 and J is TRBJ1-2, with no clear D. This CDR3 comprises 13 residues. Deletions cut 1 base from V and 3 bases from J, with 6 bases between. Per germline, CDR1 SNHLY and CDR2 FYNNEI. CDR3 DNA: TGTGCCAGCAGTGAAGGCCGATACTATGGCTACACCTTC. The encoded protein is CASSEGRYYGYTF.

This clonotype turned up a few times. This rearrangement joins TRBV25-1 to TRBJ2-7, with 12 bases lining up with TRBD1. The germline V gene has CDR1 MGHDK and CDR2 SYGVNS. The CDR3 spans 14 residues. V trimming: 6 bases; J trimming: 5 bases; junction bases outside the gene matches: 5. The CDR3 protein is CASSAGTGGHEQYF. CDR3 nucleotides: TGTGCCAGCAGCGCCGGGACAGGGGGCCACGAGCAGTACTTC.

This clonotype was seen more than once but under ten times. The chain links TRBV11-2 to TRBJ2-7, with TRBD2 identical over 9 bases. The trim removed 4 bases at V and 6 bases at J, leaving 7 bases unmatched. Germline V gene data show CDR1 as SGHAT and CDR2 as FQNNGV. The CDR3 covers 14 residues. The CDR3 nucleotides read TGTGCCAGCAGCTACTCCGGGACTAGCAGCGAGCAGTACGTC. Its protein is CASSYSGTSSEQYV.

The rearrangement uses TRBV2 and TRBJ1-5, with TRBD1 as a possible D gene (6 bases). V was cut by 2 bases and J by 0 bases, with 8 bases left in between. CDR3 length: 15 amino acids. Germline CDR1 reads SNHLY; CDR2 reads FYNNEI. The DNA of the CDR3 is TGTGCCAGCAGTGAAACAGGGTATAGCAATCAGCCCCAGCATTTT. Residues: CASSETGYSNQPQHF.

The rearrangement joins TRBV6-1 to TRBJ1-2; 8 bases fit TRBD1. CDR3 length equals 13 residues. Losses at the gene ends were 7 bases for V and 7 bases for J; bases not matched to a gene: 8. Germline V gene data show CDR1 as MNHNS and CDR2 as SASEGT. CDR3 loop: CASIRQGFAGYTF. The DNA for the CDR3 is TGTGCCAGCATACGACAGGGGTTCGCTGGCTACACCTTC.

The rearrangement joins TRBV29-1 to TRBJ2-1; the D gene could be TRBD1 or TRBD2 (5 bases each). The V gene's germline CDR1 is SQVTM and CDR2 ANQGSEA. The CDR3 spans 12 residues. Trimming left V 7 bases short and J 10 bases short, with 17 bases between. This CDR3 reads CSALPGTGEQFF. CDR3 DNA: TGCAGCGCCTTACCCGGGACGGGGGAGCAGTTCTTC.

This clonotype was seen only a few times. This chain connects TRBV10-3 to TRBJ2-1, with 10 bases matching TRBD2. The germline CDR1 and CDR2 sequences are ENHRY and SYGVKD. The V segment lost 10 bases and the J segment 8 bases; nucleotides outside the gene matches: 5. The CDR3 covers 12 residues. The CDR3 protein is CATLAGADEQFF. The DNA for the CDR3 is TGTGCCACCCTAGCGGGAGCCGATGAGCAGTTCTTC.

The chain couples TRBV7-8 to TRBJ2-3; D is perhaps TRBD1 (6 bases). The CDR3 has 14 residues. From germline, CDR1 is SGHVS and CDR2 FQNEAQ. The V gene lost 6 bases and the J gene lost 4 bases, with 14 bases spanning the gap. Here the CDR3 DNA reads TGTGCCAGCAGTCGGGGCAGGGGCGCAGATACGCAGTATTTT. This gives the protein CASSRGRGADTQYF.

The chain has TRBV25-1 and TRBJ2-3; 13 nucleotides line up with TRBD2. The CDR3 has 14 amino acids. The J segment lost 9 bases and the V segment lost 8 bases, leaving 8 bases of the junction unmatched. Germline-derived CDR1 and CDR2 are MGHDK and SYGVNS. The DNA for the CDR3 is TGTGCCAGCGGTCCCGGGACTAGCGGGAAGACGCAGTATTTT. It yields the protein CASGPGTSGKTQYF.

This clonotype was seen more than once but under ten times. The CDR3 DNA sequence: TGTGCCAGCAGCGTCGTAGGGGGGAACACTGAAGCTTTCTTT. It encodes CASSVVGGNTEAFF. The rearrangement joins TRBV9 to TRBJ1-1, with D possibly matching TRBD1 (6 bases). This CDR3 region has 14 residues. CDR1 and CDR2 from the germline V gene are SGDLS and YYNGEE. With 2 bases removed from V and 1 base from J, the gap between germline ends came to 9 bases. Based on the CDR3 plus reference TRBV9 and TRBJ1-1, the full variable domain is DSGVTQTPKHLITATGQRVTLRCSPRSGDLSVYWYQQSLDQGLQFLIQYYNGEERAKGNILERFSAQQFPDLHSELNLSSLELGDSALYFCASSVVGGNTEAFFGQGTRLTVV.

The genes are TRBV10-3 and TRBJ2-7; tentatively, D is TRBD1 (6 bases). Germline lookup yields CDR1 ENHRY and CDR2 SYGVKD. Trimming left V 2 bases short and J 3 bases short, with 11 bases between. CDR3 length: 14 residues. The CDR3: CAISETGFFYEQYF. The CDR3 DNA reads as TGTGCCATCAGTGAGACAGGGTTTTTCTACGAGCAGTACTTC.

This clonotype was observed many times. The V call is TRBV29-1, the J call TRBJ2-5; 9 bases agree with TRBD2. Germline-derived CDR1 and CDR2 are SQVTM and ANQGSEA. V was clipped by 6 bases and J by 5 bases; unmatched bases: 10. The CDR3 contains 14 residues. The CDR3 region is CSVSGSGSDETQYF. CDR3 nucleotide sequence: TGCAGCGTCTCGGGTAGCGGGAGCGATGAGACCCAGTACTTC.

V is TRBV13 and J is TRBJ1-6; a weak D match, TRBD1 (5 bases). Germline assignment: CDR1 PRHDT and CDR2 FYEKMQ (reference sequence). The length of the CDR3 is 16 residues. V was clipped by 4 bases and J by 8 bases, with 18 bases between them. Here the CDR3 reads CASSWTRGSVDSPLHF. The CDR3 DNA is TGTGCCAGCAGCTGGACTCGGGGGTCAGTTGATTCACCCCTCCACTTT. The full variable domain, in which reference TRBV13 and TRBJ1-6 provide the parts outside the CDR3, is AAGVIQSPRHLIKEKRETATLKCYPIPRHDTVYWYQQGPGQDPQFLISFYEKMQSDKGSIPDRFSAQQFSDYHSELNMSSLELGDSALYFCASSWTRGSVDSPLHFGNGTRLTVT.

This clonotype was detected only once. The chain joins TRBV2 to TRBJ1-6; possibly TRBD1 for D (5 bases). Trimming left V 6 bases short and J 4 bases short, with 19 bases between. This CDR3 is built from 17 residues. The germline gives CDR1 SNHLY, CDR2 FYNNEI. Written as DNA, the CDR3 is TGTGCCAGCAGCGGGGACGATCAAGCGGTTTATAATTCACCCCTCCACTTT. It is translated as CASSGDDQAVYNSPLHF.

This clonotype appeared many times. The chain is built from TRBV20-1 and TRBJ1-4, with 9 nucleotides matching TRBD1. Germline V gene lookup returns CDR1 DFQATT and CDR2 SNEGSKA (reference sequence). The CDR3 spans 17 residues. J lost 6 bases, V lost 0 bases, and 11 bases had no gene match. For the CDR3, the DNA is TGCAGTGCTAGAGATCCCGGGACAGGGCTCCGGGATGAAAAACTGTTTTTT. The encoded protein is CSARDPGTGLRDEKLFF.

In its sample, this clonotype was seen a few times. The chain uses TRBV27 and TRBJ2-7, with a tentative D call TRBD2 (5 bases). The CDR3 length is 14 residues. Trimming pared 2 bases from V and 2 bases from J, leaving 10 bases between. Germline CDR1 reads MNHEY; CDR2 reads SMNVEV (reference sequence). CDR3 DNA sequence: TGTGCCAGCAGTTTACGGGGTCCTACCTACGAGCAGTACGTC. This sequence encodes CASSLRGPTYEQYV.

This clonotype was seen many times. V is TRBV5-6 and J is TRBJ2-1; D uncertain. CDR1 SGHDT and CDR2 YYEEEE come from the germline V gene. Trimming shortened V by 3 bases and J by 5 bases, and 6 bases separated the two germline ends. The CDR3 contains 12 residues. The CDR3 region has the DNA TGTGCCAGCAGCTACTCGAACAATGAGCAGTTCTTC. Translation: CASSYSNNEQFF.

V and J are TRBV11-3 and TRBJ2-1, with D perhaps assigned TRBD1 or TRBD2 (5 bases each). The V and J ends lost 1 base and 8 bases respectively, with 15 bases between them. Germline V gene sequence: CDR1 SGHNT, CDR2 YENEEA. This CDR3 spans 15 amino acids. The CDR3 loop is CASSLGGLMGDEQFF. CDR3 coding DNA: TGTGCCAGCAGCTTAGGGGGCCTTATGGGGGATGAGCAGTTCTTC.

The V and J genes are TRBV7-9 and TRBJ2-5; tentatively, D is TRBD1 or TRBD2 (5 bases each). This CDR3 has 15 residues. Between the trimmed V and J ends, which lost 4 bases and 4 bases, there was a span of 16 bases. Germline CDR1 SEHNR, CDR2 FQNEAQ (reference sequence). CDR3: CASSSIEGHRETQYF. In DNA, the CDR3 is TGTGCCAGCAGCTCTATCGAGGGGCATCGAGAGACCCAGTACTTC.

Concerning this clonotype itself: Since no conserved phenylalanine or tryptophan closes the CDR3, a read error is the likely cause. It is unclear where the CDR3 begins or ends on the DNA, so no DNA is shown, and the CDR3 is as TCRdb lists it. The V gene is TRBV23-1, the J gene TRBJ2-7; the tabulated D call, TRBD1, remains unverified against the DNA. TRBV23-1 is known as an ORF, though its function is uncertain. 15 amino acids form the CDR3, both terminal residues included. CDR3 region: CVSKPTVRPPTSSTS.

This rearrangement joins TRBV7-8 to TRBJ2-7, with D unresolved. Germline V CDR1 and CDR2: SGHVS, FQNEAQ. CDR3 length: 13 residues. Trimming took 4 bases from V and 2 from J, leaving 9 bases between them. The CDR3 region is CASSSSHPYEQYF. In nucleotides, the CDR3 is TGTGCCAGCAGCTCATCCCATCCCTACGAGCAGTACTTC.